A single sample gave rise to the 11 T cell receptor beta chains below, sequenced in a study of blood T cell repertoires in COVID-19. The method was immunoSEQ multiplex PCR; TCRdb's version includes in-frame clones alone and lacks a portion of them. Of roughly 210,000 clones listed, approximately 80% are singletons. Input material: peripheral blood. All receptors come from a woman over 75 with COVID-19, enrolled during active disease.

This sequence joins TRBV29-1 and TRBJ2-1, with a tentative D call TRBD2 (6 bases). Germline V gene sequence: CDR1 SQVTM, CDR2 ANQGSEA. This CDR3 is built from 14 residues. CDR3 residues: CSLGGPPNMNEQFF. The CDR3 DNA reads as TGCTCCTTGGGGGGACCTCCGAACATGAATGAGCAGTTCTTC.

For the CDR3, the DNA is TGTGCCACTAACGGGGGGGCGCCAAACTATGGCTACACCTTC. Its protein product is CATNGGAPNYGYTF. This rearrangement joins TRBV10-3 to TRBJ1-2; D perhaps matches TRBD1 (6 bases). The CDR3 loop spans 14 amino acids. Trimming left V 10 bases short and J 2 bases short, with 17 bases between. The V gene's germline CDR1 is ENHRY and CDR2 SYGVKD.

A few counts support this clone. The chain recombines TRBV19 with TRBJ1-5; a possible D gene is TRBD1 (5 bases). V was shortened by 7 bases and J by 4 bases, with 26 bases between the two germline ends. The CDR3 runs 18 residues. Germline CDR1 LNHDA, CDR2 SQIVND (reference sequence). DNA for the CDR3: TGTGCCAGTACCGAGTGGGGCAGAACGAAAGGTTTTAATCAGCCCCAGCATTTT. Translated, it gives CASTEWGRTKGFNQPQHF.

As DNA, the CDR3 is TGTGCCAGCAGCAATCCCTGGGCTACTGAAGCTTTCTTT. Encoded protein: CASSNPWATEAFF. The rearrangement joins TRBV7-2 to TRBJ1-1; D call uncertain. The germline CDR1 and CDR2 sequences are SGHTA and FQGNSA. Trimming removed 5 bases from V and 5 bases from J, with 12 bases in between. The CDR3 is 13 amino acids.

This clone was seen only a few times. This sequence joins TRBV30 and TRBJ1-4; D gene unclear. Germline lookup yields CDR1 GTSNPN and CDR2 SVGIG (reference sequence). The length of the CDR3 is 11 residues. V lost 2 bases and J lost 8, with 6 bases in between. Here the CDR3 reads CAWSIREKLFF. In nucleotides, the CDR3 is TGTGCCTGGAGTATACGGGAAAAACTGTTTTTT. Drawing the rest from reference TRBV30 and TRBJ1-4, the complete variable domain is SQTIHQWPATLVQPVGSPLSLECTVEGTSNPNLYWYRQAAGRGLQLLFYSVGIGQISSEVPQNLSASRPQDRQFILSSKKLLLSDSGFYLCAWSIREKLFFGSGTQLSVL.

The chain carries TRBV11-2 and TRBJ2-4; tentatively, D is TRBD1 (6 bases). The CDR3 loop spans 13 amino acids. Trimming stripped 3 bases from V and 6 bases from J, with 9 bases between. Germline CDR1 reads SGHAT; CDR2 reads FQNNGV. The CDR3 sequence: CASSLAGANIQYF. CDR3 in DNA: TGTGCCAGCAGCTTGGCAGGGGCAAACATTCAGTACTTC.

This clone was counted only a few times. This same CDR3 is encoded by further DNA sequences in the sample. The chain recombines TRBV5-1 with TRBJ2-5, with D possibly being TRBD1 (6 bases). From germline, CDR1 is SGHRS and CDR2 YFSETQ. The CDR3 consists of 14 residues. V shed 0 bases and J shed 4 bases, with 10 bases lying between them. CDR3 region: CASSLDSRGETQYF. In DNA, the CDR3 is TGCGCCAGCAGCTTGGACAGCAGGGGAGAGACCCAGTACTTC.

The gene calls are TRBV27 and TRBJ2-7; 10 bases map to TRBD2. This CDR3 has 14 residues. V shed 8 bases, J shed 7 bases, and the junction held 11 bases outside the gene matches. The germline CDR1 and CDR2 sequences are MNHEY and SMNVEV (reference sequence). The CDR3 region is CASWIAGGSGEQYF. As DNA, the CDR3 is TGTGCCAGCTGGATAGCGGGGGGCTCGGGAGAGCAGTACTTC.

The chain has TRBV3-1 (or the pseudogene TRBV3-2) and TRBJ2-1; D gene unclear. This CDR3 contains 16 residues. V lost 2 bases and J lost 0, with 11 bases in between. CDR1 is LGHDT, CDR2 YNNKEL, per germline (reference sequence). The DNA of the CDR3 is TGTGCCAGCAGCCAAAGAACAGCTCGCTCCTACAATGAGCAGTTCTTC. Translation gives CASSQRTARSYNEQFF.

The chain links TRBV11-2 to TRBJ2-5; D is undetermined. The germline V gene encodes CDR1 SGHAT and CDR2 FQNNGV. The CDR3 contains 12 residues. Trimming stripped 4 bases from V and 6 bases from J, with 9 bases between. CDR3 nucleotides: TGTGCCAGCAGCTCCGGTAGCAAGACCCAGTACTTC. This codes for CASSSGSKTQYF.

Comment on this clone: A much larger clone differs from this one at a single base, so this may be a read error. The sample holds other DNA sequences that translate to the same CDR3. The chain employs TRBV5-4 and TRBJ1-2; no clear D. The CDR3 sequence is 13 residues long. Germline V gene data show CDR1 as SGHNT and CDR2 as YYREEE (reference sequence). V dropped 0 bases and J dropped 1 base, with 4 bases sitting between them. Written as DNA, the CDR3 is TGTGCCAGCAGCTTGGACAGTAACTATGGCTACACCTTC. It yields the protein CASSLDSNYGYTF.